One sample yielded the 17 T cell receptor beta chains listed below, sequenced in a study of CD8+ T cells in alopecia areata. Once RNA had been extracted, it was reverse transcribed into cDNA to act as the sequencing template. Produced via immunoSEQ multiplex PCR; TCRdb's table is partial and in-frame only. The sample holds about 74,000 clones, 25% to 30% seen once. Treatment here: oral pan-JAK inhibitor, 5-10 mg twice daily. Source: CD8+ T cells sorted from blood, taken at week 4, from a patient treated with tofacitinib. These receptors were obtained from a human donor with alopecia areata.

The chain links TRBV30 to TRBJ1-1; tentatively, D is TRBD1 (6 bases). V gave up 0 bases and J gave up 1 base, with 9 bases separating them. Germline CDR1 GTSNPN, CDR2 SVGIG (reference sequence). This CDR3 contains 14 residues. The CDR3 sequence is CAWSVWGPNTEAFF. In DNA, the CDR3 is TGTGCCTGGAGTGTATGGGGGCCGAACACTGAAGCTTTCTTT.

This clone was observed once. The same CDR3 can be traced to other DNA sequences in this sample. V is TRBV29-1 and J is TRBJ2-7; the D is unclear. The length of the CDR3 is 11 residues. Germline CDR1 is SQVTM and CDR2 is ANQGSEA. Trimming took off 3 bases at V and 4 bases at J, with 7 bases between the two ends. The CDR3 reads CSVELAYEQYF. The CDR3 DNA sequence: TGCAGCGTTGAGCTCGCATACGAGCAGTACTTC.

This chain uses TRBV2 with TRBJ2-1; D not resolved. Trimming shortened V by 8 bases and J by 9 bases, and 8 bases separated the two germline ends. CDR3 size: 10 residues. Germline values: CDR1 SNHLY, CDR2 FYNNEI. The CDR3 here is CASVRAEQFF. CDR3 in DNA: TGTGCCAGCGTCCGCGCTGAGCAGTTCTTC.

This chain links TRBV27 with TRBJ2-5; a weak D match, TRBD1 (5 bases). The CDR3 spans 16 residues. The V and J ends lost 5 bases and 5 bases respectively, with 21 bases between them. Looked up from germline, CDR1 is MNHEY and CDR2 is SMNVEV (reference sequence). The DNA of the CDR3 is TGTGCCAGCAGTCCGTGGGGCGGTAACCGTTACGAGACCCAGTACTTC. Amino acid sequence: CASSPWGGNRYETQYF.

This clone was seen a handful of times. The chain links TRBV6-6 to TRBJ1-4; 7 nucleotides agree with TRBD1. Germline trimming cut 2 bases from V and 6 bases from J; bases unmatched to any gene: 6. The CDR3 spans 15 residues. CDR1 is MNHNY, CDR2 SVGAGI, per germline (reference sequence). CDR3 in amino acids: CASSYPTGSYEKLFF. Here the CDR3 DNA reads TGTGCCAGCAGTTACCCGACAGGGTCGTATGAAAAACTGTTTTTT.

The rearrangement links TRBV5-6 to TRBJ2-5, with unresolved D. CDR1 SGHDT and CDR2 YYEEEE come from the germline V gene. There are 11 residues in the CDR3. V lost 3 bases to trimming and J lost 5 bases, with 5 bases between them. CDR3 DNA sequence: TGTGCCAGCAGCTCCCCCGAGACCCAGTACTTC. This translates into CASSSPETQYF. Variable domain in full (rest from reference TRBV5-6 and TRBJ2-5): DAGVTQSPTHLIKTRGQQVTLRCSPKSGHDTVSWYQQALGQGPQFIFQYYEEEERQRGNFPDRFSGHQFPNYSSELNVNALLLGDSALYLCASSSPETQYFGPGTRLLVL.

The rearrangement links TRBV7-9 to TRBJ2-7; TRBD1 matches at 11 bases. The germline V gene encodes CDR1 SEHNR and CDR2 FQNEAQ (reference sequence). V lost 3 bases and J lost 1; bases outside the gene matches: 2. The CDR3 covers 15 residues. CDR3 sequence reads: CASSFRDRGSYEQYF. CDR3 bases: TGTGCCAGCAGCTTCCGGGACAGGGGGTCCTACGAGCAGTACTTC.

In this sample, this clone turned up a few times. Given a far larger clone just one base away, this is likely a sequencing read error. In the same sample, other DNA sequences code for this CDR3. V is TRBV5-6 and J is TRBJ2-1, with D possibly matching TRBD2 (5 bases). V lost 4 bases and J lost 6, with 11 bases in between. The germline V gene encodes CDR1 SGHDT and CDR2 YYEEEE. The CDR3 covers 13 residues. CDR3 protein: CASSQEGSNEQFF. As DNA, the CDR3 is TGTGCCAGCAGCCAAGAGGGTTCCAATGAGCAGTTCTTC. Full variable domain (outside the CDR3, taken from reference TRBV5-6 and TRBJ2-1): DAGVTQSPTHLIKTRGQQVTLRCSPKSGHDTVSWYQQALGQGPQFIFQYYEEEERQRGNFPDRFSGHQFPNYSSELNVNALLLGDSALYLCASSQEGSNEQFFGPGTRLTVL.

In its sample, this clone was seen a few times. This chain connects TRBV7-9 to TRBJ1-1; 7 bases match TRBD1. The CDR3 is made up of 11 amino acids. Germline V gene sequence: CDR1 SEHNR, CDR2 FQNEAQ (reference sequence). V lost 7 bases, J lost 7 bases, and 3 bases stayed unmatched. For the CDR3, the DNA is TGTGCCAGCAACCCAGGGGGTGAAGCTTTCTTT. Its protein product is CASNPGGEAFF.

This clone turned up a few times. This rearrangement joins TRBV11-2 to TRBJ2-5; 14 nucleotides line up with TRBD2. The CDR3 has 18 amino acids. CDR1 is SGHAT, CDR2 FQNNGV, per germline. With 1 base clipped from V and 1 base from J, the junction kept 5 bases outside the gene matches. CDR3: CASSLGLAGGPPQETQYF. CDR3 nucleotides: TGTGCCAGCAGCTTAGGACTAGCGGGAGGGCCACCCCAAGAGACCCAGTACTTC.

The chain couples TRBV29-1 to TRBJ2-1; TRBD2 matches 14 bases. Germline V gene lookup returns CDR1 SQVTM and CDR2 ANQGSEA. The CDR3 covers 16 residues. With V trimmed by 5 bases and J by 3 bases, 6 bases remained unmatched. The chain's CDR3 is CSVLRTSGRFYNEQFF. CDR3 DNA: TGCAGCGTTTTAAGGACTAGCGGGAGGTTCTACAATGAGCAGTTCTTC.

A remark on this clone: The junction departs from the called germline gene at one end, perhaps through a read error. This sequence joins TRBV9 and TRBJ2-1, with 10 bases aligning to TRBD2. There are 14 residues in the CDR3. CDR1 and CDR2 (germline): SGDLS, YYNGEE. CDR3 in amino acids: CASRSGRAGNGQFF. CDR3 nucleotides: TGTGCCAGCCGCAGCGGGAGGGCCGGGAATGGGCAGTTCTTC.

The chain links TRBV29-1 to TRBJ1-1; a weak D match, TRBD1 (5 bases). Germline V gene sequence: CDR1 SQVTM, CDR2 ANQGSEA. The CDR3 length is 12 residues. The V end was cut by 8 bases, the J end by 2 bases, with 12 bases between. This chain's CDR3 is CSFMGLNTEAFF. CDR3 DNA sequence: TGCAGCTTCATGGGACTCAACACTGAAGCTTTCTTT.

The CDR3 DNA is TGTGCCATCAGTGAGTCGGCTAACTATGGCTACACCTTC. Protein product: CAISESANYGYTF. The V call is TRBV10-3, the J call TRBJ1-2; D gene ambiguous. The CDR3 is 13 amino acids. Trimming left V 0 bases short and J 0 bases short, with 2 bases between. CDR1 and CDR2 from the germline V gene are ENHRY and SYGVKD.

This clone was detected only a few times. The chain links TRBV29-1 to TRBJ2-1, with D uncertain. The CDR3 has 11 residues. The germline gives CDR1 SQVTM, CDR2 ANQGSEA. V was cut by 5 bases and J by 3 bases, with 5 bases left in between. In DNA, the CDR3 is TGCAGCGTTTTAGACTACAATGAGCAGTTCTTC. It yields the protein CSVLDYNEQFF.

The rearrangement links TRBV7-2 to TRBJ2-5; a weak D match, TRBD1 (6 bases). This CDR3 region has 15 residues. V was cut by 5 bases and J by 4 bases, with 17 bases left in between. Germline V gene data show CDR1 as SGHTA and CDR2 as FQGNSA. This chain's CDR3 is CASSPRGSKIETQYF. CDR3 coding DNA: TGTGCCAGCAGCCCGAGGGGGAGTAAGATAGAGACCCAGTACTTC.

The chain uses TRBV15 and TRBJ2-5; TRBD2 agrees at 10 bases. J gave up 5 bases and V 5 bases, and 11 bases lay outside the gene matches. Germline V CDR1 and CDR2: LNHNV, YYDKDF (reference sequence). This CDR3 is 16 amino acids long. The CDR3 here is CATSSRQASGSETQYF. CDR3 DNA: TGTGCCACCAGCTCCCGGCAGGCTAGCGGGAGCGAGACCCAGTACTTC.